What follows are 5 T cell receptor beta chains derived from one specimen sequenced in a study of human T cells and chemical hapten exposure. One entry per CDR3 protein, called by TCRdb with MiXCR from the RACE reads. The repertoire includes about 120,000 distinct CDR3 sequences, roughly 14% of them detected once, and about 3% sits in the top ten. Time point described: pre-sensitization, week 0. Treatment described: therapeutic diphenylcyclopropenone sensitization with weekly scalp DPC. The source was whole blood, collected in connection with sensitization to the hapten diphenylcyclopropenone (DPC). The receptors here all came from a woman between 18 and 29 years old with alopecia areata. Some clones in this sample may be carry-over from other donors' samples.

This clonotype was seen ten or more times. The DNA for the CDR3 is TGTGCCAGCAGCTTAGCGGGAGCGTATAATTCACCCCTCCACTTT. It is translated as CASSLAGAYNSPLHF. The J gene is TRBJ1-6, the V gene TRBV11-2; D not resolved. The germline CDR1 and CDR2 sequences are SGHAT and FQNNGV. This CDR3 is built from 15 residues. Deletions cut 1 base from V and 4 bases from J, with 8 bases between.

This clonotype was seen a few times. The chain employs TRBV28 and TRBJ2-7; D perhaps matches TRBD2 (6 bases). Looked up from germline, CDR1 is MDHEN and CDR2 is SYDVKM. The V gene lost 8 bases and the J gene lost 0 bases, with 11 bases spanning the gap. The CDR3 is 13 amino acids. The CDR3 DNA is TGTGCCAGCGAGGAGGGCCTCTCCTACGAGCAGTACTTC. Translation gives CASEEGLSYEQYF.

This sequence joins TRBV18 and TRBJ2-5; D perhaps matches TRBD1 (5 bases). Trimming removed 6 bases from V and 0 bases from J, with 8 bases in between. The CDR3 runs 13 residues. Looked up from germline, CDR1 is KGHSH and CDR2 is LQKENI. The CDR3 DNA reads as TGTGCCAGCTCCCCGACAGACCAAGAGACCCAGTACTTC. It codes for CASSPTDQETQYF.

V gene TRBV5-1 combines with J gene TRBJ1-2, with 7 bases identical to TRBD1. The CDR3 sequence is 12 residues long. Germline CDR1 reads SGHRS; CDR2 reads YFSETQ. The V and J ends lost 4 bases and 8 bases, in that order; junction bases with no gene match: 5. The CDR3 DNA reads as TGCGCCAGCAGCCGAGAGACAGGGGGCTACACCTTC. It is translated as CASSRETGGYTF.

The chain is built from TRBV29-1 and TRBJ2-7; 8 bases are a match to TRBD1. Germline lookup yields CDR1 SQVTM and CDR2 ANQGSEA. This CDR3 spans 14 amino acids. V trimming: 1 base; J trimming: 4 bases; junction bases outside the gene matches: 6. CDR3 sequence: CSVEAGQGGYEQYF. Here the CDR3 DNA reads TGCAGCGTTGAAGCAGGACAGGGCGGGTACGAGCAGTACTTC.